This T cell receptor beta chain was sequenced in a study of CD8 T cells in Susac syndrome. An amount of RNA that ranged from about 0.45 to 1 ug was reverse transcribed with random hexamers. The method of amplification for TCR beta CDR3 was immunoSEQ multiplex PCR, covering 54 Vbeta and 13 Jbeta. TCRdb ran MiXCR on the immunoSEQ multiplex PCR reads and lists one entry per CDR3 protein. This sample has 400,000 to 550,000 distinct CDR3 sequences; approximately 85% occur once, and the top ten carry more than 0.09%. Sequencing of TCR beta was carried out in blood CD8+ and CD4+ T cells. The multiple sclerosis control group consisted of treatment-naive patients whose relapsing-remitting disease, which was either stable or active, fulfilled revised McDonald criteria. The TCR was taken from a human donor with multiple sclerosis. Sequenced input: CD8+ T cells from PBMCs.

The CDR3 protein is CASSEWAQGNTEAFF. CDR3 in DNA: TGTGCCAGCAGCGAGTGGGCACAGGGGAACACTGAAGCTTTCTTT. The chain couples TRBV2 to TRBJ1-1; maybe TRBD1 (6 bases). Looked up from germline, CDR1 is SNHLY and CDR2 is FYNNEI. Trimming took 6 bases from V and 1 from J, leaving 15 bases between them. The CDR3 has 15 amino acids.